This T cell receptor (beta chain) originates from a study of control samples from healthy donors and cancer patients. Sequenced by immunoSEQ multiplex PCR; TCRdb stores in-frame clones only, minus some. The table lists 140,000 to 150,000 clones, more than 85% of them singletons. The V end was cut by 4 bases, the J end by 5 bases, with 15 bases between. The germline V gene has CDR1 MGHRA and CDR2 YSYEKL. CDR3 length: 14 residues. This clonotype was obtained from a man younger than 35 in good health. The chain recombines TRBV4-1 with TRBJ2-7; D is ambiguous. The sequenced material came from blood. The CDR3 region is CASSPYGSIDEQYF. The CDR3 nucleotides read TGCGCCAGCAGCCCGTACGGAAGCATAGACGAGCAGTACTTC.